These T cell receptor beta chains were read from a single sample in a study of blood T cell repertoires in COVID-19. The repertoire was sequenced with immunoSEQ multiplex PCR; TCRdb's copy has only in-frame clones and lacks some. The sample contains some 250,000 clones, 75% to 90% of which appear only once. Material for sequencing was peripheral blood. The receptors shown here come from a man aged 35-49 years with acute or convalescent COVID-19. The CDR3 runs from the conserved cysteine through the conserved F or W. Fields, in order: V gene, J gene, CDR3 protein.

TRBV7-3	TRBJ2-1	CASRDSLENEQFF
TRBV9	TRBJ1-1	CASSGLRGGLNTEAFF
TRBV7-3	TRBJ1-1	CASSLSGGTEAFF
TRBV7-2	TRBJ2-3	CASSQILRDREPDTQYF
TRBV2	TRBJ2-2	CASSGQGFGELFF
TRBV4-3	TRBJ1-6	CASSQDEGPTLHF
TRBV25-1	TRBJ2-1	CASRRTSGLDEQFF
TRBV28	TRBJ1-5	CASGQVRQPQHF
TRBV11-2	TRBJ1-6	CASSLSTGPYNSPLHF
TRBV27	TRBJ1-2	CASSSGISYGYTF
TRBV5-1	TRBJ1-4	CASHQTGDEKLFF
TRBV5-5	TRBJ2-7	CASSPREPYEQYF
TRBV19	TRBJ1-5	CASTQTGARNQPQHF
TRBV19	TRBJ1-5	CASSTQANQPQHF
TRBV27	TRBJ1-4	CASKSSRTGSEKLFF
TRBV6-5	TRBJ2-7	CATSFWGGEYEQYF
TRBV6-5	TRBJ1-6	CASSYVWGENSPLHF
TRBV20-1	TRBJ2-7	CSAGGPSGRRYEQYF
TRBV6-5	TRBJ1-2	CASRYTGEDGYTF
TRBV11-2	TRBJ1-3	CASSPGVFSGNTIYF
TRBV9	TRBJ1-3	CASGGGDTIYF
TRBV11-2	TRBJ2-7	CASSSGLADTYEQYF
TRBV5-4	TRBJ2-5	CASSLRGDQETQYF
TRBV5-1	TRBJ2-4	CASSLYGAGDSIQYF
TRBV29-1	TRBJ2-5	CSVDGAGAGLETQYF
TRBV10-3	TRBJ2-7	CAISDPGDSAYEQYF
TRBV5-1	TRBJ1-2	CASSRTGLNYGYTF
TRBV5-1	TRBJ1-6	CASSFDGQTNSPLHF
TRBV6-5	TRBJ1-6	CASSYLGQGFSPLHF
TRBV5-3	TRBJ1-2	CARSRGPYRVVWDYGYTF
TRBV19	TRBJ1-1	CASRPTGNTEAFF
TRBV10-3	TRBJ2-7	CAISDPGTSRDEQYF
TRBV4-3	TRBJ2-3	CASSQDLGGRDTQYF
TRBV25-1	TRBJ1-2	CASSERSFQAGYTF
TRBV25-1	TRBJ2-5	CASSHRGRETQYF
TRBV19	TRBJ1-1	CASSMGQLGDEAFF
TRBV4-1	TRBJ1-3	CASSQDARGGNTIYF
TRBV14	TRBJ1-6	CASSHQDSYNSPLHF
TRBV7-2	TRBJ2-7	CASSLSGATREQYF
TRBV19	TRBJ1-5	CASSIRQGQPSNQPQHF
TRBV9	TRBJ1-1	CASSAGGGIEAFF
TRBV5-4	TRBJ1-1	CASSSRTEAFF
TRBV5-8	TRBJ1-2	CASSLVRGKNYGYTF